The rows below give T cell receptor beta chains drawn from one sample of a study of T-cell memory formation after mild COVID-19. TCRdb reanalysed the 5' RACE reads using MiXCR and keeps one entry per CDR3 protein. The sample holds about 610,000 distinct CDR3 sequences; 15% to 20% are singletons and the top ten take about 8.1%. Input material: PBMCs or a T cell subset sorted from them (not recorded which). The source is an adult woman who had mild COVID-19 (a few samples of this study predate the infection). Cell type and time point are not known. CDR3s include the opening cysteine and the closing phenylalanine or tryptophan. D genes are given only for firm matches. Clone size is not always given. Where it is, it says once, few, many or a class for expanded clones.

size,V,length,J,D,CDR3,DNA
-,TRBV6-5,15,TRBJ1-2,-,CASSPVNGGRSGYTF,TGTGCCAGCAGTCCCGTTAATGGAGGGAGGAGTGGCTACACCTTC
few,TRBV20-1,13,TRBJ2-5,-,CSARDGGRETQYF,TGCAGTGCTAGGGACGGAGGAAGGGAGACCCAGTACTTC
-,TRBV21-1,19,TRBJ2-6,-,CASSKEAGQGLSGANVLTF,TGTGCCAGCAGCAAAGAGGCAGGACAGGGCCTCTCTGGGGCCAACGTCCTGACTTTC
many,TRBV3-1,12,TRBJ2-5,-,CASSQRLIDQYF,TGTGCCAGCAGCCAAAGGTTGATAGACCAGTACTTC
many,TRBV7-6,15,TRBJ1-2,-,CASSPRETGLNGYTF,TGTGCCAGCAGCCCGAGAGAGACAGGATTAAATGGCTACACCTTC
few,TRBV2,14,TRBJ1-1,TRBD1,CASTRDRENTEAFF,TGTGCCAGCACTAGGGACAGGGAGAACACTGAAGCTTTCTTT
few,TRBV4-2,17,TRBJ1-1,TRBD1,CASSQIGTGGISLEAFF,TGTGCCAGCAGCCAAATCGGGACAGGGGGAATATCCCTTGAAGCTTTCTTT
few,TRBV7-9,16,TRBJ2-1,TRBD2,CASRPIPGLAGNEQFF,TGTGCCAGCAGACCAATCCCGGGACTAGCGGGTAATGAGCAGTTCTTC
-,TRBV20-1,15,TRBJ2-7,-,CSARDPTLGGYEQYF,TGCAGTGCTAGAGACCCCACCTTAGGGGGATACGAGCAGTACTTC
-,TRBV15,14,TRBJ2-3,-,CATSRGNRADTQYF,TGTGCCACCAGCAGAGGGAACAGGGCAGATACGCAGTATTTT
few,TRBV7-6,17,TRBJ1-5,-,CASSLDLRGKGNQPQHF,TGTGCCAGCAGCTTAGATCTCCGGGGAAAAGGCAATCAGCCCCAGCATTTT
-,TRBV10-3,11,TRBJ1-1,-,CAISEEGWAFF,TGTGCCATCTCCGAAGAGGGGTGGGCTTTCTTT